These T cell receptor beta chains were read from a single sample in a study of blood T cell repertoires in COVID-19. Method: immunoSEQ multiplex PCR; TCRdb's copy keeps in-frame clones and lacks some. Here the sample spans around 330,000 clones, 90% being singletons. Sequenced input: PBMCs or T cells enriched from blood (not recorded which). The receptor source for this set is a man between 60 and 70 years old who had recovered from COVID-19. CDR3s include the opening cysteine and the closing phenylalanine or tryptophan. A D gene is named only where the DNA matches it firmly. Expanded clones get a size class; other rows say once, few or many, or leave the size out.

TRBD2,once,TRBJ2-5,TRBV3-1/TRBV3-2,CASVNLLLAGRETQYF,TGTGCCAGCGTAAACCTCCTACTAGCGGGGCGAGAGACCCAGTACTTC
TRBD1,.,TRBJ2-7,TRBV28,CASSLRRTGGRNEQYF,TGTGCCAGCAGTTTGAGAAGGACAGGGGGCAGAAACGAGCAGTACTTC
.,.,TRBJ1-5,TRBV7-2,CASSVDRNQPQHF,TGTGCCAGCAGCGTAGACAGAAATCAGCCCCAGCATTTT
TRBD1,.,TRBJ2-3,TRBV5-1,CASSYGQGTDTQYF,TGCGCCAGCAGCTACGGACAGGGAACAGATACGCAGTATTTT
.,once,TRBJ1-1,TRBV3-1/TRBV3-2,CASSQVLGVTEAFF,TGTGCCAGCAGCCAAGTGCTGGGAGTCACTGAAGCTTTCTTT
TRBD1,.,TRBJ1-1,TRBV3-1/TRBV3-2,CASSQETGGITEAFF,TGTGCCAGCAGCCAAGAGACAGGGGGAATCACTGAAGCTTTCTTT
.,.,TRBJ1-2,TRBV29-1,CSVPGVVRGYTF,TGCAGCGTTCCCGGGGTCGTACGAGGCTACACCTTC
.,.,TRBJ1-2,TRBV3-1/TRBV3-2,CASSDSNYGYTF,TGTGCCAGCAGTGACAGTAACTATGGCTACACCTTC
TRBD2,.,TRBJ2-3,TRBV6-2/TRBV6-3,CASSRLAVTDTQYF,TGTGCCAGCAGTCGACTAGCGGTCACAGATACGCAGTATTTT
.,.,TRBJ2-7,TRBV6-6,CASGLSGKYSYEQYF,TGTGCCAGTGGACTTTCGGGGAAATACTCCTACGAGCAGTACTTC
TRBD1,few,TRBJ2-2,TRBV6-5,CASSPGQGLSGELFF,TGTGCCAGCAGCCCGGGACAGGGGTTAAGCGGGGAGCTGTTTTTT
.,.,TRBJ1-2,TRBV4-1,CASSQDLRRGQFYGYTF,TGCGCCAGCAGCCAAGATCTTCGACGCGGACAGTTCTATGGCTACACCTTC
.,few,TRBJ1-2,TRBV27,CASSLRGAGLAYGYTF,TGTGCCAGCAGTTTAAGGGGCGCCGGCCTTGCCTATGGCTACACCTTC
.,.,TRBJ2-2,TRBV30,CASRSFEAPYTGELFF,TGTGCCTCGCGATCCTTTGAAGCCCCTTACACCGGGGAGCTGTTTTTT
.,.,TRBJ2-6,TRBV7-9,CASSSVAGGGANVLTF,TGTGCCAGCAGTTCAGTCGCCGGAGGTGGGGCCAACGTCCTGACTTTC
TRBD1,.,TRBJ2-7,TRBV3-1/TRBV3-2,CASSQAGGDRYEQYF,TGTGCCAGCAGCCAAGCAGGGGGTGATCGCTACGAGCAGTACTTC
.,.,TRBJ1-6,TRBV7-9,CASSLQGPNNSPLHF,TGTGCCAGCAGCTTACAGGGTCCCAATAATTCACCCCTCCACTTT
TRBD1,.,TRBJ1-2,TRBV9,CASSPDRVGGYTF,TGTGCCAGCAGCCCGGACAGGGTAGGTGGCTACACCTTC
TRBD2,.,TRBJ2-1,TRBV7-3,CASSQGLAGVEQFF,TGTGCCAGCAGCCAAGGACTAGCGGGAGTTGAGCAGTTCTTC
.,.,TRBJ1-2,TRBV5-4,CASSPRAGGSSYGYTF,TGTGCCAGCAGCCCCCGGGCGGGTGGCAGCTCCTATGGCTACACCTTC
TRBD1,.,TRBJ2-7,TRBV6-5,CASSLRQGRKYEQYF,TGTGCCAGCAGTCTGCGACAGGGGCGGAAATACGAGCAGTACTTC
.,.,TRBJ2-1,TRBV19,CATNQAGEQFF,TGTGCCACTAACCAGGCGGGGGAGCAGTTCTTC
.,.,TRBJ1-2,TRBV30,CAWISGVYGYTF,TGTGCCTGGATATCCGGTGTCTATGGCTACACCTTC
TRBD2,.,TRBJ2-7,TRBV6-2/TRBV6-3,CASSYSSTGLIYEQYF,TGTGCCAGCAGTTACTCGAGCACGGGACTAATCTACGAGCAGTACTTC
TRBD1,.,TRBJ2-5,TRBV6-6,CASTGQGGETQYF,TGTGCCAGCACCGGACAGGGAGGAGAGACCCAGTACTTC
.,once,TRBJ1-3,TRBV18,CASSPQYLTGIFGNTIYF,TGTGCCAGCTCACCACAGTACTTAACAGGGATTTTCGGAAACACCATATATTTT
TRBD1,.,TRBJ2-5,TRBV4-2,CASSHDRGGQETQYF,TGTGCCAGCAGCCATGACAGGGGTGGGCAAGAGACCCAGTACTTC
.,.,TRBJ1-3,TRBV7-7,CASSLGAGPSSGNTIYF,TGTGCTAGCAGCTTAGGAGCAGGCCCAAGCTCTGGAAACACCATATATTTT
.,.,TRBJ1-1,TRBV9,CASSPRGIRRPTEAFF,TGTGCCAGCAGCCCAAGGGGGATAAGACGCCCTACTGAAGCTTTCTTT
.,once,TRBJ1-4,TRBV6-6,CASSYGTGSEKLFF,TGTGCCAGCAGTTACGGGACTGGATCGGAAAAACTGTTTTTT
.,.,TRBJ2-2,TRBV25-1,CASNFGGELFF,TGTGCCAGCAATTTCGGGGGGGAGCTGTTTTTT
.,.,TRBJ1-5,TRBV18,CASSPSESQPQHF,TGTGCCAGCTCACCCTCGGAGTCTCAGCCCCAGCATTTT
.,.,TRBJ1-4,TRBV2,CASRADSTNEKLFF,TGTGCCAGCAGGGCGGACTCAACTAATGAAAAACTGTTTTTT
.,.,TRBJ2-2,TRBV10-2,CASSSRTENTGELFF,TGCGCCAGCAGTTCGCGGACAGAGAACACCGGGGAGCTGTTTTTT
.,.,TRBJ2-2,TRBV2,CASSGAGTGELFF,TGTGCCAGCTCAGGGGCTGGCACCGGGGAGCTGTTTTTT
.,.,TRBJ1-2,TRBV4-3,CASSPGQNWISVNYGYTF,TGCGCCAGCAGCCCTGGACAGAATTGGATTTCCGTTAACTATGGCTACACCTTC
.,.,TRBJ2-3,TRBV20-1,CSAGDADTQYF,TGCAGTGCCGGAGATGCAGATACGCAGTATTTT
.,.,TRBJ2-1,TRBV27,CASGAYGSSYNEQFF,TGTGCCAGCGGAGCTTATGGGAGCTCCTACAATGAGCAGTTCTTC
TRBD1,.,TRBJ2-7,TRBV2,CASSERLRGTGPTYEQYF,TGTGCCAGCAGTGAAAGGCTTCGTGGGACAGGGCCAACGTACGAGCAGTACTTC
TRBD1,.,TRBJ1-2,TRBV9,CASSPGTGGSYGYTF,TGTGCCAGCAGCCCAGGGACAGGGGGTTCCTATGGCTACACCTTC
TRBD1,.,TRBJ1-4,TRBV7-9,CASSPPGTGSPNEKLFF,TGTGCCAGCAGCCCTCCCGGGACAGGGTCCCCTAATGAAAAACTGTTTTTT
TRBD1,.,TRBJ1-2,TRBV7-3,CASSLTAEDRGRTSTF,TGTGCCAGCAGCTTAACAGCTGAAGACAGGGGGCGGACTAGTACCTTC
.,.,TRBJ1-2,TRBV19,CASSPRWGVAYGYTF,TGTGCCAGTAGCCCACGTTGGGGGGTAGCCTATGGCTACACCTTC
TRBD2,.,TRBJ2-5,TRBV3-1/TRBV3-2,CASSQAGGISETQYF,TGTGCCAGCAGCCAAGCGGGAGGGATAAGCGAGACCCAGTACTTC
.,.,TRBJ2-2,TRBV7-7,CASSSITQGSGELFF,TGTGCTAGCAGCTCAATTACCCAGGGTTCGGGGGAGCTGTTTTTT
.,.,TRBJ2-2,TRBV4-2,CASSQDQGNANTGELFF,TGTGCCAGCAGCCAAGACCAGGGGAACGCGAACACCGGGGAGCTGTTTTTT
TRBD1,.,TRBJ1-2,TRBV7-2,CASSSGTAANYGYTF,TGTGCCAGCAGCTCGGGGACAGCAGCTAACTATGGCTACACCTTC
.,.,TRBJ1-6,TRBV7-9,CASSRGQPNSPLHF,TGTGCCAGCAGCCGCGGACAGCCTAATTCACCCCTCCACTTT
.,.,TRBJ2-7,TRBV11-2,CASSLDRRQKQYF,TGTGCCAGCAGCTTAGATCGCCGCCAGAAGCAGTACTTC
.,few,TRBJ2-3,TRBV19,CASSPPFTSDTQYF,TGTGCCAGTAGTCCTCCCTTTACTTCGGATACGCAGTATTTT
TRBD1,.,TRBJ1-5,TRBV27,CASSLSRQGVQPQHF,TGTGCCAGCAGTTTATCCCGACAGGGGGTGCAGCCCCAGCATTTT
.,.,TRBJ2-1,TRBV6-5,CASSYSSQGNNEQFF,TGTGCCAGCAGTTACTCGTCCCAGGGAAACAATGAGCAGTTCTTC
.,.,TRBJ2-5,TRBV2,CASSPGLGETQYF,TGTGCCAGCAGCCCGGGACTTGGGGAGACCCAGTACTTC
TRBD1,once,TRBJ1-1,TRBV4-1,CASSWDRNTEAFF,TGCGCCAGCAGCTGGGACAGGAACACTGAAGCTTTCTTT
TRBD1,.,TRBJ1-1,TRBV19,CASSTRQGARGAAFF,TGTGCCAGTAGTACCCGACAGGGGGCGCGTGGGGCTGCTTTCTTT
.,.,TRBJ1-5,TRBV19,CASSVHQGNQPQHF,TGTGCCAGTAGTGTTCATCAGGGCAATCAGCCCCAGCATTTT
TRBD1,.,TRBJ1-1,TRBV18,CASSKTGGNTEAFF,TGTGCCAGCTCAAAGACAGGGGGGAACACTGAAGCTTTCTTT
TRBD2,.,TRBJ2-5,TRBV5-5,CASSLGLAGGETQYF,TGTGCCAGCAGCTTAGGACTAGCGGGAGGAGAGACCCAGTACTTC
.,.,TRBJ1-1,TRBV10-1,CASSESQGKMNTEAFF,TGCGCCAGCAGTGAGAGTCAGGGGAAAATGAACACTGAAGCTTTCTTT
.,.,TRBJ2-7,TRBV4-1,CASSPSGRTYEQYF,TGCGCCAGCAGCCCGTCAGGCAGGACCTACGAGCAGTACTTC